This T cell receptor (beta chain) is from a study of T cell repertoires and Cas9 in healthy adults. The study, taken as a whole, reports: In vitro, SpCas9-reactive Tregs were reported to curb effector T cell proliferation and function.

This clone was recorded once. As yet, its antigen is unknown. The repertoire was sequenced with immunoSEQ multiplex PCR; TCRdb's copy has only in-frame clones and lacks some. The sample lists approximately 14,000 clones, around 86% occurring once. The sample taken for sequencing was Tregs (CD4+, CD25+, CD127-, CD137-, CD154-) from PBMCs; culture status not recorded. The clonotype originates from a human donor in good health.

The CDR3 coding sequence is TGTGCCAGCAGTTACACCCTAGACAATGAGCAGTTCTTC. It codes for CASSYTLDNEQFF. V is TRBV6-6 and J is TRBJ2-1; D unclear. Looked up from germline, CDR1 is MNHNY and CDR2 is SVGAGI (reference sequence). The CDR3 runs 13 residues. The ends were cut back, 2 bases at V and 5 bases at J, with 7 bases in the middle.